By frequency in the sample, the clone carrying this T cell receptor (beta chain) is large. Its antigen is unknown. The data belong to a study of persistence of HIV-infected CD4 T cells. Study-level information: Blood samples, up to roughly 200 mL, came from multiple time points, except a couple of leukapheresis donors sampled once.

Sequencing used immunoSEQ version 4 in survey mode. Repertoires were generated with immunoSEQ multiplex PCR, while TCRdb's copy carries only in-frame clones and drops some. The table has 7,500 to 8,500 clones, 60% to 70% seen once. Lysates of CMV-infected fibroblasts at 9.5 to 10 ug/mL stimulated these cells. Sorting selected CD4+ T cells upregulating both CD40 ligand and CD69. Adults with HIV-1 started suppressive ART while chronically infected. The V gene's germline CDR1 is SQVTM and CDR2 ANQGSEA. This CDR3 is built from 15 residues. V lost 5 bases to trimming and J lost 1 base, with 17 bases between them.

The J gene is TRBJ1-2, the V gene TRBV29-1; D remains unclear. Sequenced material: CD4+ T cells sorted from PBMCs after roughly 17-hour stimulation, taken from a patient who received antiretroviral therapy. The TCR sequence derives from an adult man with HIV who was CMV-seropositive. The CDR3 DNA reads TGCAGCGTTCGATTACAGACCGCAAATAACTATGGCTACACCTTC. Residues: CSVRLQTANNYGYTF.